This TCR beta chain originates from a study of T cell changes during pregnancy in multiple sclerosis. Clones were sequenced by immunoSEQ multiplex PCR, and TCRdb holds only the in-frame ones, with some missing. The sample lists some 100,000 clones, over 85% occurring once. The sequencing used peripheral blood, collected in the second trimester of pregnancy. The receptor comes from a female donor with multiple sclerosis, enrolled in a pregnancy study.

The CDR3 here is CASSPGTAFNYGYTF. DNA for the CDR3: TGTGCCAGCAGTCCCGGGACAGCCTTTAACTATGGCTACACCTTC. This chain joins TRBV27 and TRBJ1-2, with 7 bases lining up with TRBD1. Germline V lookup: CDR1 MNHEY, CDR2 SMNVEV (reference sequence). The CDR3 is made up of 15 amino acids. V was pared by 5 bases and J by 1 base, with 7 bases of the junction left unmatched.